The source of this T cell receptor (beta chain) is a study of T-cell memory formation after mild COVID-19. Broader study findings: Nothing confirmed that second-wave clones peaking on day 37 were specific for SARS-CoV-2.

This clonotype occurred a few times. Its matching antigen is unknown. TCRdb analysed the 5' RACE reads with MiXCR anew, one entry per CDR3 protein. The sample carries 300,000 to 400,000 distinct CDR3 sequences, around 20% recorded once. Material: PBMCs or a T cell subset sorted from them (not recorded which). This clonotype was sampled from an adult woman who had mild COVID-19 (a few samples of this study predate the infection). Cell type and time point are not known.

The CDR3 loop is CASSEGVGSYNEQFF. The CDR3, as DNA: TGTGCCAGCAGCGAAGGGGTTGGGTCCTACAATGAGCAGTTCTTC. This sequence joins TRBV9 and TRBJ2-1, with D perhaps matching TRBD1 (5 bases). Germline V gives CDR1 SGDLS, CDR2 YYNGEE. The V end lost 3 bases, the J end lost 1 base, and 11 bases lay between the germline ends. This CDR3 is 15 amino acids long.